The 2 T cell receptor beta chains presented below share a single source sample, sequenced in a study of CD8 T cells in ankylosing spondylitis. TCRdb re-derived calls from the 5' RACE reads in MiXCR, one entry per CDR3 protein. The sample lists about 340,000 distinct CDR3 sequences; over 12% were seen once. Sequencing used blood, either unsorted or a sorted T cell fraction (not recorded which). Every receptor here comes from a male donor with ankylosing spondylitis or in good health (not recorded which).

The rearrangement links TRBV7-9 to TRBJ2-4, with TRBD1 matching 8 bases. This CDR3 is 14 amino acids long. CDR1 is SEHNR and CDR2 is FQNEAQ in the germline V gene (reference sequence). The V and J ends lost 0 bases and 6 bases, in that order; junction bases with no gene match: 1. CDR3 in DNA: TGTGCCAGCAGCTTAGCCACAGGGGGAAACATTCAGTACTTC. Its translation: CASSLATGGNIQYF.

The chain uses TRBV6-1 and TRBJ2-2; no clear D. Trimming removed 2 bases at V and 1 base at J, with 5 bases between. The length of the CDR3 is 14 residues. The germline V gene has CDR1 MNHNS and CDR2 SASEGT. The CDR3 is CASSESWNTGELFF. The DNA for the CDR3 is TGTGCCAGCAGTGAATCCTGGAACACCGGGGAGCTGTTTTTT.